This T cell receptor beta chain is from a study of shared clonotypes between healthy human individuals. The study, taken as a whole, reports: The study drew on few donors, limiting represented genetic and exposure-history diversity.

Trimming took 3 bases from V and 5 from J; bases not matched to a gene: 19. The CDR3 contains 20 residues. Germline values: CDR1 LNHDA, CDR2 SQIVND (reference sequence). To note about this clone: No antigen is known for it.

Original handling: ImmunoSEQ output held junction-only sequences without quality scores, so filtering differed. Profiled with immunoSEQ multiplex PCR; TCRdb holds only in-frame clones, not every one. That table furnishes V, J and clone size, whereas the DNA furnished D and trimming. The sample carries roughly 450,000 clones, 79% recorded once. The healthy adult donors were HIV-negative and reported no recent acute infections or vaccinations. Input material: PBMCs. The receptor's source is a woman aged 35 to 49 in good health. Some clones in this sample may be carry-over from other donors' samples. The rearrangement uses TRBV19 and TRBJ2-1; 10 nucleotides agree with TRBD1. This CDR3 reads CASSIRPGSRGTGAHNEQFF. The CDR3 nucleotides read TGTGCCAGTAGTATTCGACCGGGATCTAGGGGGACAGGGGCCCACAATGAGCAGTTCTTC.